The entry below describes one T cell receptor beta chain. The antigen remains unidentified. Treatment of the sample: about 20 received Ad26.COV2.S at low or high dose, single or two shots; about five received placebo; per-sample allocation not given. At day 63 after the first vaccine or placebo injection, samples were drawn. An Ad26 vector expressing Wuhan-strain SARS-CoV-2 spike constituted the vaccine. The CDR3 has 15 residues. The trim removed 3 bases at V and 2 bases at J, leaving 3 bases unmatched. Looked up from germline, CDR1 is LNHDA and CDR2 is SQIVND (reference sequence). The data derive from a study of Ad26.COV2.S vaccination and SARS-CoV-2 variants. Study-level results: Spike-specific TCR breadth was greater after Ad26.COV2.S than placebo. Whether participants received vaccine or placebo, their non-spike TCR breadth was similar.

Sequencing was performed with immunoSEQ multiplex PCR; in TCRdb, only in-frame clones are kept and a portion is missing. In the table there are 350,000 to 500,000 clones, roughly 90% of which are singletons. This TCR was sampled from a person aged 18 to 59 who received the Ad26.COV2.S COVID-19 vaccine or a placebo. Here the sequenced sample was peripheral blood, taken in a trial of Ad26.COV2.S vaccine versus placebo. The chain has TRBV19 and TRBJ2-3, with 9 bases fitting TRBD2. The CDR3 DNA follows: TGTGCCAGTAGTATGCGGGAGGGCCACACAGATACGCAGTATTTT. Its translation: CASSMREGHTDTQYF.